This TCR beta chain was identified in a study of T cells in Graves' hyperthyroidism and ophthalmopathy. Notes on the study in general: Most thyroid clonotypes with frequency above 0.001 were detected in blood. Median prediction lead before ophthalmopathy onset was 6.5 months with the model.

From RNA transcripts, TCR beta CDR3 regions were amplified. The HTBI set primed first-round TCR CDR3 RT-PCR. MiXCR, run by TCRdb on the multiplex PCR reads, gives a single entry per CDR3 protein. The table includes 350,000 to 400,000 distinct CDR3 sequences, approximately 19% detected once. There are 16 residues in the CDR3. Trimming took off 2 bases at V and 1 base at J, with 14 bases between the two ends. The V gene's germline CDR1 is SGHTA and CDR2 FQGNSA. Stable Graves' hyperthyroidism meant no ophthalmopathy progression within 18 months. Patients aged 18 to 65 with hyperthyroidism were newly diagnosed, with duration under 2 months. This clonotype was detected ten times or more. Its antigen is currently unknown.

This sequence originates from a woman between 18 and 29 years old with Graves' hyperthyroidism. J is TRBJ1-1 and V is TRBV7-2; D unclear. The sequencing input was blood. DNA for the CDR3: TGTGCCAGCAGCTTAAAATCTCAGTCAGGGAACACTGAAGCTTTCTTT. Its protein product is CASSLKSQSGNTEAFF.